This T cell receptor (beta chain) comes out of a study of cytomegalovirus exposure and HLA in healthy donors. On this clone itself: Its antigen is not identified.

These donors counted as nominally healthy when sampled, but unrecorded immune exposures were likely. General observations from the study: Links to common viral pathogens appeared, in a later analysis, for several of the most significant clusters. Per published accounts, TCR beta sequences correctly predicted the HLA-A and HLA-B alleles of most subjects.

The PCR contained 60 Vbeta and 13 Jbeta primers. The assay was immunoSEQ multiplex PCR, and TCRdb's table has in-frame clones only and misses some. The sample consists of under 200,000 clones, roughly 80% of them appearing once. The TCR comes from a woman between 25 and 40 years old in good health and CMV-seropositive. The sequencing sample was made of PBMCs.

This CDR3 is CASSPIAGGAYEQYF. As DNA, the CDR3 is TGTGCCAGCAGCCCCATAGCGGGAGGTGCCTACGAGCAGTACTTC. This chain connects TRBV4-2 to TRBJ2-7, with 10 bases identical to TRBD2. The CDR3 is 15 amino acids. Trimming removed 4 bases from V and 2 bases from J; junction bases left unmatched: 5. CDR1 LGHNA and CDR2 YNFKEQ come from the germline V gene.